This is a list of T cell receptor beta chains from one sample in a study of technical replicates of blood from a few donors. Here immunoSEQ multiplex PCR was the method, and the copy in TCRdb shows in-frame clones only, minus some. Among 65,000 to 95,000 clones listed, 65% to 90% were seen once. The sample taken for sequencing was PBMCs. These receptors all stem from a human donor in good health. Some clones in this sample may be carry-over from other donors' samples. Both conserved end residues are part of each CDR3. The D gene is left open where the match is weak. Size is omitted from some rows. Given values are once, few, many or a class for expanded clones.

cdr3_nt: TGTGCCAGCAGCCAAGTGAGACAAACAGATACGCAGTATTTT; cdr3_aa: CASSQVRQTDTQYF; v_call: TRBV14; d_call: .; j_call: TRBJ2-3; clone_size: few
cdr3_nt: TGTGCCAGCAGCTTGGGCAGGAGCAATCAGCCCCAGCATTTT; cdr3_aa: CASSLGRSNQPQHF; v_call: TRBV5-6; d_call: .; j_call: TRBJ1-5; clone_size: .
cdr3_nt: TGTGCCAGTAGTACCCTATTAGCGGGATTCACAGATACGCAGTATTTT; cdr3_aa: CASSTLLAGFTDTQYF; v_call: TRBV19; d_call: TRBD2; j_call: TRBJ2-3; clone_size: .
cdr3_nt: TGCGCCAGCAGCCTTCAAACAGGGGGCAACTATGGCTACACCTTC; cdr3_aa: CASSLQTGGNYGYTF; v_call: TRBV4-1; d_call: TRBD1; j_call: TRBJ1-2; clone_size: .
cdr3_nt: TGCGCCAGCAGCCAAGAGAGGACCCGGGGGGTAGATACGCAGTATTTT; cdr3_aa: CASSQERTRGVDTQYF; v_call: TRBV4-3; d_call: TRBD2; j_call: TRBJ2-3; clone_size: .
cdr3_nt: TGCGCCAGCAGCCACCTGGGACAGGGGAACACTGAAGCTTTCTTT; cdr3_aa: CASSHLGQGNTEAFF; v_call: TRBV4-3; d_call: TRBD1; j_call: TRBJ1-1; clone_size: .
cdr3_nt: TGTGCCAGCAGTTTTGGACAGGGGTTGTATAATTCACCCCTCCACTTT; cdr3_aa: CASSFGQGLYNSPLHF; v_call: TRBV27; d_call: TRBD1; j_call: TRBJ1-6; clone_size: .
cdr3_nt: TGTGCCAGCAGCCCAATCCAGGGTTCCTTCACTGAAGCTTTCTTT; cdr3_aa: CASSPIQGSFTEAFF; v_call: TRBV6-6; d_call: .; j_call: TRBJ1-1; clone_size: .
cdr3_nt: TGTGCCAGCAGCTTAGTACCTAGCGGGACCTACGAGCAGTACTTC; cdr3_aa: CASSLVPSGTYEQYF; v_call: TRBV7-9; d_call: TRBD2; j_call: TRBJ2-7; clone_size: .
cdr3_nt: TGTGCCTGGAACAGGGGCCTTAGCTACGAGCAGTACTTC; cdr3_aa: CAWNRGLSYEQYF; v_call: TRBV30; d_call: TRBD1; j_call: TRBJ2-7; clone_size: .
cdr3_nt: TGTGCCAGTCGACGTTTGGAGGGCTACGAGCAGTACTTC; cdr3_aa: CASRRLEGYEQYF; v_call: TRBV6-1; d_call: .; j_call: TRBJ2-7; clone_size: .
cdr3_nt: TGTGCCAGCAGTGGTCAGGGTCACTACGAGCAGTACTTC; cdr3_aa: CASSGQGHYEQYF; v_call: TRBV6-1; d_call: .; j_call: TRBJ2-7; clone_size: .
cdr3_nt: TGCGCCAGCAGCTTGGCAACAGGGCGCAATGAGCAGTTCTTC; cdr3_aa: CASSLATGRNEQFF; v_call: TRBV5-1; d_call: .; j_call: TRBJ2-1; clone_size: .
cdr3_nt: TGTGCCAGTATGGAGGGTACTAGCGCTTCCTACGAGCAGTACTTC; cdr3_aa: CASMEGTSASYEQYF; v_call: TRBV19; d_call: TRBD2; j_call: TRBJ2-7; clone_size: .
cdr3_nt: TGCGCCAGCAGCCAAAACACGAACACTGAAGCTTTCTTT; cdr3_aa: CASSQNTNTEAFF; v_call: TRBV4-3; d_call: .; j_call: TRBJ1-1; clone_size: .
cdr3_nt: TGTGCCAGCAGCTTAGATAGTGACAGAGATGGCTACACCTTC; cdr3_aa: CASSLDSDRDGYTF; v_call: TRBV7-2; d_call: .; j_call: TRBJ1-2; clone_size: .
cdr3_nt: TGTGCCAGCAGGGAGACAGACCACTCTGGAAACACCATATATTTT; cdr3_aa: CASRETDHSGNTIYF; v_call: TRBV6-5; d_call: .; j_call: TRBJ1-3; clone_size: .